Given below is one T cell receptor beta chain in context. Its antigen is currently unknown. The germline CDR1 and CDR2 sequences are DFQATT and SNEGSKA (reference sequence). CDR3 length: 11 residues. Trimming cost V 3 bases and J 7 bases, with 10 bases left between them. The source of the sample is a study of cytomegalovirus exposure and HLA in healthy donors. Vbeta (60) and Jbeta (13) primers were used in the PCR. Generated by immunoSEQ multiplex PCR, the TCRdb table keeps only in-frame clones and is missing some. The repertoire holds 100,000 to 150,000 clones, with 80% as singletons. General observations from the study: Reports indicate that TCR beta sequences accurately predicted the HLA-A and HLA-B alleles of most subjects. Later analysis associated a missense DCLRE1C variant with TCR beta V- and J-gene trimming.

This receptor was identified in a young man in good health and CMV-seropositive. The chain uses TRBV20-1 and TRBJ2-7; no firm D call. What was sequenced was PBMCs. For the CDR3, the DNA is TGCAGTGCTAGGATTTTCCAGGAGCAGTACTTC. Its protein product is CSARIFQEQYF.